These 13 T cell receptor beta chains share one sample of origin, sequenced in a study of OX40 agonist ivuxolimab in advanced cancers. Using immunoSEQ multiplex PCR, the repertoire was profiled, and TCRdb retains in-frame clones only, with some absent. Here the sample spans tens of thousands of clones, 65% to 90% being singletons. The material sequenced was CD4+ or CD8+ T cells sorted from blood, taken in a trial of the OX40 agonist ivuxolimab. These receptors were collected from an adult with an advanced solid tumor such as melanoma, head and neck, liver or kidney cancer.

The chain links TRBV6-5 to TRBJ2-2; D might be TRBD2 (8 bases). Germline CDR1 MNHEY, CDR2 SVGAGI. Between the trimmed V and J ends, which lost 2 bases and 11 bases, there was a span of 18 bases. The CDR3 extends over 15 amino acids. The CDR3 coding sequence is TGTGCCAGCAGTTACGGACACGGGGGGGACAGAGAGCTGTTTTTT. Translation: CASSYGHGGDRELFF.

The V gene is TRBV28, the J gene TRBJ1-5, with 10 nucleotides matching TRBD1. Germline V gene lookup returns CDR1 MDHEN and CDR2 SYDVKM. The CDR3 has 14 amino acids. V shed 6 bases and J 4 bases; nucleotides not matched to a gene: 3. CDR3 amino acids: CASSLGQGNQPQHF. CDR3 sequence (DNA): TGTGCCAGCAGCTTGGGACAGGGGAATCAGCCCCAGCATTTT.

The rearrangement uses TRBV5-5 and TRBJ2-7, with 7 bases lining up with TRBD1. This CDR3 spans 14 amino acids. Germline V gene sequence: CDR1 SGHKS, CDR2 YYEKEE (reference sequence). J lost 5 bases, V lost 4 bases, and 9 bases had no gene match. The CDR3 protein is CASSGGQEVDEQYF. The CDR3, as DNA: TGTGCCAGCAGCGGCGGACAGGAGGTGGACGAGCAGTACTTC.

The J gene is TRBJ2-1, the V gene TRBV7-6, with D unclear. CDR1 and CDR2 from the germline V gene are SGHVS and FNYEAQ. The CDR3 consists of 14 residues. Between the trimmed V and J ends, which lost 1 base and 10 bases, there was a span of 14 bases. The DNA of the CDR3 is TGTGCCAGCAGCTTAGATCCTACCCCAGCGGAGCAGTTCTTC. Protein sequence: CASSLDPTPAEQFF.

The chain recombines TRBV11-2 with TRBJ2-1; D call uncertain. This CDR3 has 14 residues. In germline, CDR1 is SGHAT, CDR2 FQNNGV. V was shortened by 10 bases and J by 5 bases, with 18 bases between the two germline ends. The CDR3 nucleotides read TGTGCCACCCCAAGCGAGCCGCAAAACAATGAGCAGTTCTTC. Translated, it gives CATPSEPQNNEQFF.

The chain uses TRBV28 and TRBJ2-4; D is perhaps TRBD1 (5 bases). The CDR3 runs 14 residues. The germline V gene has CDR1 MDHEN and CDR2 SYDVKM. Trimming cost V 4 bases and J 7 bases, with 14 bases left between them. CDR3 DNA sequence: TGTGCCAGCAGTTACATCCAGGGCCGGAACATTCAGTACTTC. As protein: CASSYIQGRNIQYF.

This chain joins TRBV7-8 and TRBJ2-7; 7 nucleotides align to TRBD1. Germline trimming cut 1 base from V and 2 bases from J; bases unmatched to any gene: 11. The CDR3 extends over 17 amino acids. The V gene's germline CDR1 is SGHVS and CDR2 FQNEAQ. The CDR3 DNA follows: TGTGCCAGCAGCTTAGGAGTGATGGGGACAGTTGCCTACGAGCAGTACTTC. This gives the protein CASSLGVMGTVAYEQYF. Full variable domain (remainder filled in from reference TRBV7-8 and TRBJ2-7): GAGVSQSPRYKVAKRGQDVALRCDPISGHVSLFWYQQALGQGPEFLTYFQNEAQLDKSGLPSDRFFAERPEGSVSTLKIQRTQQEDSAVYLCASSLGVMGTVAYEQYFGPGTRLTVT.

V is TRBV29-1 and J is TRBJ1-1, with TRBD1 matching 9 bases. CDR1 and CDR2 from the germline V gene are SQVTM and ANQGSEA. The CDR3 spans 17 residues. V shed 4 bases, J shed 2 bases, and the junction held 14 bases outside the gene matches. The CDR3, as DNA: TGCAGCGTTGGCTATCAGGGGACAGGGAGGCGAAACACTGAAGCTTTCTTT. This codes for CSVGYQGTGRRNTEAFF.

This CDR3 is CASSLVGGLDEQYF. The CDR3 DNA reads TGCGCCAGCAGCTTGGTTGGGGGTTTGGACGAGCAGTACTTC. The gene calls are TRBV5-1 and TRBJ2-7; D may be TRBD1 or TRBD2 (5 bases each). This CDR3 spans 14 amino acids. V was cut by 0 bases and J by 5 bases, with 12 bases left in between. Germline V lookup: CDR1 SGHRS, CDR2 YFSETQ.

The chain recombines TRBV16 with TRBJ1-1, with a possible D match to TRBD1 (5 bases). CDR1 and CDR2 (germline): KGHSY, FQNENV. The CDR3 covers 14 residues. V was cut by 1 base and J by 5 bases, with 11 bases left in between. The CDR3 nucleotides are TGTGCCAGCAGCCAATTCGTGGGGGGGACTGAAGCTTTCTTT. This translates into CASSQFVGGTEAFF.

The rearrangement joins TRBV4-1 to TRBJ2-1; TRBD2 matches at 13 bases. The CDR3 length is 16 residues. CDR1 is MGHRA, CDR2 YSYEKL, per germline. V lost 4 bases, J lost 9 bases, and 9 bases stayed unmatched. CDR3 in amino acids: CASSRGLAGARGEQFF. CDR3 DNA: TGCGCCAGCAGCCGCGGACTAGCGGGAGCTCGGGGTGAGCAGTTCTTC.

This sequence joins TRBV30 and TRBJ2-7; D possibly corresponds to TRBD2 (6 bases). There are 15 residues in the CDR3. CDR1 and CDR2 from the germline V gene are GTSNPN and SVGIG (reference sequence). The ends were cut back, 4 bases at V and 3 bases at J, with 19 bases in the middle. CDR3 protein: CAWTDKKGLHYEQYF. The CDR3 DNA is TGTGCCTGGACCGACAAGAAGGGACTTCACTACGAGCAGTACTTC.

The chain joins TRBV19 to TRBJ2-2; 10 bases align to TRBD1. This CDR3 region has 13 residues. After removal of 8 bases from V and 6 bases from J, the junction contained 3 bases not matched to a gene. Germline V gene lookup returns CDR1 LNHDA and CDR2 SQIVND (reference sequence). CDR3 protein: CASWTGGAGELFF. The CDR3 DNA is TGTGCCAGTTGGACAGGGGGGGCCGGGGAGCTGTTTTTT.